This T cell receptor beta chain stems from a study of shared clonotypes between healthy human individuals. Across the study: The cohort had two women and a few men, ages 18 to 49. Study outcomes and limitations: Rarefaction curves obtained for sorted subsets showed sequencing incomplete despite large depth. On the whole, naive subsets had larger estimated richness than memory subsets had.

The CDR3 extends over 14 amino acids. Germline V gives CDR1 SGHVS, CDR2 FQNEAQ. A word on this clone: Its specificity is not known.

Produced via immunoSEQ multiplex PCR; TCRdb's table is partial and in-frame only. The data hold a few million clones, with approximately 93% observed a single time. The chain combines TRBV7-8 with TRBJ2-5; either TRBD1 or TRBD2 may fit D (6 bases each). The J call may not be correct, given that the DNA end is closer to TRBJ2-7. What was sequenced was naive CD4+ T cells from PBMCs. The subset was: CD45RA+ positively selected. The source of this sequence is a man aged 18 to 29 in good health. Some clones in this sample may be carry-over from other donors' samples. CDR3 DNA: TGTGCCAGCAGGCCCCGGGGGCGCTGGGACGAGCAGTACTTC. This sequence encodes CASRPRGRWDEQYF.